The clone carrying this T cell receptor beta chain showed up many times. The antigen is undetermined. This CDR3 has 15 amino acids. V was clipped by 2 bases and J by 6 bases, with 17 bases between them. Germline lookup yields CDR1 DFQATT and CDR2 SNEGSKA (reference sequence). This specimen belongs to a study of regulatory T cells in long-lasting Graves disease. Notes on the study in general: Favored usage of TRBV28, TRBJ1-2 and TRBJ2-5 was recorded in persistent disease. TCR diversity was lower in persistent Graves' patients (versus newly diagnosed ones). Persistent patients had more shared public clonotypes (about 2,800) than new patients (around 950).

Arm-PCR of CDR3 regions and iRepertoire HTBI primers were the basis on which TCR beta libraries were built. TCRdb passed the multiplex PCR reads through MiXCR, listing each CDR3 protein once. The data hold approximately 400,000 distinct CDR3 sequences, with around 15% observed a single time. Time point noted: newly diagnosed GD, antithyroid drugs for less than 3 months. RNA extracted from PBMCs served as the sequencing template. The sequencing used peripheral blood mononuclear cells (PBMCs), collected at new diagnosis, from a patient treated with antithyroid drugs. V usage is TRBV20-1 and J usage is TRBJ2-1, with D maybe TRBD1 (5 bases). The sequence derives from a female donor with Graves disease. Here the CDR3 DNA reads TGCAGTGCTAGACTTATGGGCAGGGATGTCAATGAGCAGTTCTTC. Translated: CSARLMGRDVNEQFF.